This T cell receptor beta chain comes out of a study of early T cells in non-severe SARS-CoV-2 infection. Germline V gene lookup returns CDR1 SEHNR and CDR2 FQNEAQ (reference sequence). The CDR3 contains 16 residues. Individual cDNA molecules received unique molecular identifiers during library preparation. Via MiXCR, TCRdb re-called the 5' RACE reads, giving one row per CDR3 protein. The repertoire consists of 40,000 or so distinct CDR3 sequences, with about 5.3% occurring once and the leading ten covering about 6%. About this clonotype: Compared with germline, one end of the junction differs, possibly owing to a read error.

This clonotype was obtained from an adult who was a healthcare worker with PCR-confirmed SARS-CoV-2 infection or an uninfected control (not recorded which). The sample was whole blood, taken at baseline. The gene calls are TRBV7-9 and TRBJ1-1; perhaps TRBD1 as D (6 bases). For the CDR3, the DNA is TGTGTCAGCAGCGCGAGGGGCTCGAAGGGGGAGCCTGAAGCTTTCTTT. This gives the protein CVSSARGSKGEPEAFF. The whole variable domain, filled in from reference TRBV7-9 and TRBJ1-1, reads DTGVSQNPRHKITKRGQNVTFRCDPISEHNRLYWYRQTLGQGPEFLTYFQNEAQLEKSRLLSDRFSAERPKGSFSTLEIQRTEQGDSAMYLCVSSARGSKGEPEAFFGQGTRLTVV.